The 6 T cell receptor beta chains in this list originate from one sample, sequenced in a study of blood T cell repertoires in COVID-19. Assay used: immunoSEQ multiplex PCR; TCRdb lists only in-frame clones, some missing. The profile shows 200,000 to 300,000 clones, 85% to 95% of them singletons. The sample comprised peripheral blood. All receptors derive from a man aged 25 to 45 with COVID-19, enrolled during active disease.

The chain is built from TRBV16 and TRBJ1-5; 8 bases are shared with TRBD1. V lost 5 bases and J lost 4; bases outside the gene matches: 7. The V gene's germline CDR1 is KGHSY and CDR2 FQNENV. This CDR3 spans 15 amino acids. The CDR3 DNA is TGTGCCAGCAGCTTAAGGACAGGGTGGAATCAGCCCCAGCATTTT. Its translation is CASSLRTGWNQPQHF.

The genes are TRBV18 and TRBJ1-2; D is unresolved. Germline assignment: CDR1 KGHSH and CDR2 LQKENI. V lost 2 bases to trimming and J lost 8 bases, with 9 bases between them. The CDR3 is made up of 12 amino acids. The CDR3 sequence is CASSPWQEGYTF. In DNA form, the CDR3 reads TGTGCCAGCTCACCATGGCAGGAAGGCTACACCTTC.

This clone came up once. The gene calls are TRBV5-1 and TRBJ1-5; TRBD1 matches 7 bases. The CDR3 consists of 15 residues. Per germline, CDR1 SGHRS and CDR2 YFSETQ. J was trimmed by 4 bases and V by 0 bases; bases with no gene match: 4. Here the CDR3 DNA reads TGCGCCAGCAGCTTGGGGGACAGCAATAATCAGCCCCAGCATTTT. Its protein is CASSLGDSNNQPQHF.

This clone was seen a single time. DNA for the CDR3: TGTGCCAGCAGCTTGAACAGGGAGAATTCACCCCTCCACTTT. Its protein product is CASSLNRENSPLHF. The chain uses TRBV5-4 and TRBJ1-6; perhaps TRBD1 as D (6 bases). CDR3 length: 14 amino acids. The germline V gene encodes CDR1 SGHNT and CDR2 YYREEE (reference sequence). Deletions cut 1 base from V and 7 bases from J, with 9 bases between.

The genes are TRBV6-1 and TRBJ1-4; perhaps TRBD1 as D (5 bases). Trimming shortened V by 1 base and J by 8 bases, and 14 bases separated the two germline ends. Germline V CDR1 and CDR2: MNHNS, SASEGT. The CDR3 covers 15 residues. The CDR3 loop reads CASSEVKGVSEKLFF. The CDR3 region has the DNA TGTGCCAGCAGTGAAGTTAAAGGGGTCAGCGAAAAACTGTTTTTT.

CDR3 sequence: CASGSRTGFTEAFF. Written as DNA, the CDR3 is TGTGCTAGTGGTTCGAGAACAGGGTTCACTGAAGCTTTCTTT. The chain uses TRBV12-5 and TRBJ1-1; D possibly corresponds to TRBD1 (6 bases). CDR1 is LGHNT, CDR2 FRNRAP, per germline. Trimming took 4 bases from V and 4 from J, leaving 13 bases between them. This CDR3 is built from 14 residues.